This TCR beta chain was observed in a study of cytomegalovirus exposure and HLA in healthy donors (dated by TCRdb to about 2017). With respect to the entire study: In an earlier analysis of approximately 500 of the donors, around 300 Gb of sequence data and just under 120 million unique TCR beta sequences from about 179 million T cells were reported. Roughly 320 gigabases of sequencing data and around 80 million unique TCR sequences made up an early release that covered approximately 620 HLA-typed donors. Among the 398 genotyped donors, 75% to 90% belonged to the genetic ancestry cluster associated with self-reported Caucasian donors. The aim of the study was to test whether cataloging public T cell receptors could identify signatures of past pathogen exposure. The T cell repertoires of 670 or so subjects were profiled by immunosequencing and related to cytomegalovirus serostatus. Besides the first cohort of 666 subjects, a separate validation cohort made up of 120 different subjects was used. To predict cytomegalovirus infection status, the study combined high-throughput TCR immunosequencing, statistical association of individual TCRs with disease status, and machine learning. To study patterns of TCR occurrence, a later analysis re-analyzed previously published TCR beta repertoires from 550 to 800 donors and added high-resolution HLA genotyping. The later analysis used no new phenotypic data to find candidate immune exposures, relying instead on TCR beta sequences and their occurrence across donors. An earlier analysis of a few hundred of the donors applied high-throughput TCR beta sequencing to assess whether each TCR beta V gene segment acted as functional or pseudogenic. Alongside the repertoire data, information on donor age, sex, ethnicity and CMV serostatus was compiled. Genome-wide SNP genotypes for about 65% of the 666 donors were used in a later genetic analysis, which treated that subset as a discovery cohort. All discovery cohort repertoires had been generated on a single sequencing platform. Class I and class II HLA loci were covered by the typing at four-digit resolution. The number of donors typed differed by locus, with about 629-630 for A, B, C, DRB1 and DQB1, over 500 for DQA1, nearly 610 for DPA1, and some 470 for DPB1. Because of strong linkage in the cohort, a handful of DR-DQ haplotypes were treated as single units for association and clustering. On average, about 240,000 unique TCR beta nucleotide sequences were sequenced per donor among a few hundred genotyped donors of the cohort, with roughly 18% of those sequences being non-productive. Results and caveats for the whole study, not just this receptor: In both the original and validation cohorts, the classifier was reported to diagnose cytomegalovirus status with high specificity and sensitivity. Linkage disequilibrium might explain the correlated functional status among segregating V segments, but an unknown experimental factor could not be excluded. It was suggested by the authors that the approach could potentially be generalized to other disease states and immunological phenotypes. Because the 87-base-pair reads could not distinguish some IMGT-functional V segments, including TRBV6-2 and TRBV6-3, those segments were excluded. Three of the identified cytomegalovirus-associated TCR beta chains were confirmed in vitro to be specific for cytomegalovirus antigens. A later analysis found that HLA-associated TCR beta chains were more clonally expanded and had lower generation probabilities than equally common non-associated chains. A later genetic analysis associated a missense DCLRE1C variant with V-gene and J-gene trimming of TCR beta chains, and an independent cohort replicated the association. Compared with the roughly 710-donor mean, donors in an Asian-associated ancestry cluster had fewer N-insertions in productive TCRs, according to a later genetic analysis. Most CMV-associated TCR beta chains appeared to be HLA-restricted in a later analysis, and the HLA associations seemed to be driven largely by CMV exposure. Because HLA typing was missing for some donors at each locus, association tests included only the typed subset. A further reported finding was that TCR beta sequences accurately predicted the HLA-A and HLA-B alleles for most subjects in the first cohort. Most TCR sequences were observed very rarely across donors, whereas some public TCRs were present in many individuals. When HLA alleles, especially DR and DQ, strongly co-occurred, TCR associations were difficult to assign to individual alleles. Sequencing depth was assumed to be roughly uniform across donors in the presence/absence analyses, though that assumption may not hold. A cluster of highly shared sequence variants was judged likely to represent a technical artifact of the sequencing pipeline. Because counts were too low, roughly 16 rarely observed V segments, including chromosome 9 orphons, were excluded from the earlier analysis of a few hundred of the donors. A later analysis associated 15,000 or so TCR beta sequences with specific HLA alleles at a false discovery rate of 0.05. In the study, some 160 TCR beta chains were listed as associated with cytomegalovirus. An earlier analysis of approximately 590 of the donors showed that most TCR beta V segments appeared in productive rearrangements either about 87% or about 30% of the time, which broadly matched IMGT annotations. In a later analysis, several top co-occurrence clusters were reported to appear linked to parvovirus B19, influenza, CMV and Epstein-Barr virus. This cohort had only TCR beta chains sequenced, and the lack of alpha or paired-chain data limited which features could be detected. CMV serostatus was the only immune exposure information available for the cohort. According to a later analysis, TCR association rates differed among HLA loci, with DRB1 alleles showing the most associated TCRs and HLA-C alleles showing the fewest.

V is trimmed back by 5 bases and J by 8 bases, and the junction contains 7 bases that no gene match accounts for. Per the germline V gene, SGHTA is the CDR1 and FQGNSA is the CDR2. CDR3 length: 13 amino acids, cysteine to phenylalanine. This entry keeps only the CDR3 DNA: 39 bases, framed from base 1. Library construction relied on the immunoSEQ multiplex PCR assay. The multiplex PCR relied on a mix of 60 forward primers for TCR Vbeta segments and 13 reverse primers for TCR Jbeta segments. The CDR3 region of rearranged TCR beta genes was amplified from genomic DNA with a multiplex PCR assay. The Illumina HiSeq System was used to sequence the amplified TCR beta libraries as 87-base-pair reads. Concerning the study's data processing: A later analysis counted about 76 million unique TCR beta chains across the 640 or so repertoires, and some 11 million of these chains were shared by at least two donors. To remove PCR and sequencing errors, raw reads were error-corrected and collapsed into unique sequences using a nearest-neighbor algorithm that merged closely related sequences. CDR3 sequences were aligned to IMGT reference sequences to assign V, D and J gene segments. For a sequence to be retained, a match of at least six nucleotides was required to both a V gene segment and a J gene segment. Rearrangements were classified as productive when the CDR3 lacked stop codons and remained in frame with V and J, and all other rearrangements were classified as non-productive. Following IMGT convention, CDR3 was defined as the stretch from the second conserved V-encoded cysteine up to the conserved J-encoded phenylalanine. Sequences without an unambiguous match to a single V gene segment were excluded from the earlier analysis of about 600 of the donors. In an earlier analysis of a few hundred of the donors, V segments were called functional above 56.7% productive rearrangements and were called segregating when the between-donor standard deviation exceeded 5%. A statistical classification framework was built for diagnosing cytomegalovirus status from the catalog of TCR beta chain sequences. In a later analysis, V and J genes were assigned by comparing TCR nucleotide sequences against IMGT/GENE-DB human TR gene sequences. The TCRdist pipeline was used in a later analysis to assign CDR3 sequences and most-parsimonious VDJ recombination scenarios. In a later analysis, each TCR beta chain was defined by its CDR3 amino acid sequence together with its V-gene family, and reads lacking a unique V-gene family were excluded. As a way to deal with suspected cross-contamination and a sequencing artifact, a later analysis dropped 500 to 700 nucleotide sequences that were highly shared and had low generation probability. A later analysis calculated a clonal expansion index for each public chain from normalized within-repertoire ranks of inferred template counts. A later analysis computed generation probabilities with a VDJ recombination model fitted to out-of-frame rearrangements, and checked the results against IGoR. Hypergeometric tests were used in a later analysis to score TCR-TCR, TCR-HLA and TCR-CMV co-occurrence, with a repertoire-size bias correction applied to the TCR pairs. False discovery rates were estimated in a later analysis by permuting HLA or CMV assignments 20 times. A later analysis grouped co-occurring TCRs with DBSCAN, adding TCRdist sequence similarity when clustering within HLA-allele-positive subsets. Co-occurrence clustering excluded repertoires with fewer than 30,000 or more than 120,000 public chains, plus five with anomalous nucleotide sharing. TCRdb's version of the immuneACCESS table is confined to in-frame rearrangements and falls short of the full clone set. An unresolved V gene accounts for under half of the shortfall where checked; the remainder is of unknown origin. The DNA gave D and trimming, while V, J and clone size come from that table. The sample yields about 93,000 clones; 82% were counted once. The ten largest clonotypes hold approximately 3.8% of the sample.

About this clone: Its antigen specificity is not known. The sample holds no much larger clone one base away, and base qualities are not on file.

The cohort was made up of 666 healthy bone marrow donors. At the time of sampling, all cohort members were nominally healthy, though unrecorded immune exposures were likely present. The donor tested CMV seronegative and was one of the 352 seronegative cohort members. Each donor provided a peripheral blood sample, and peripheral blood mononuclear cells were used for TCR beta sequencing. The Qiagen DNeasy Blood Extraction Kit was used to extract genomic DNA from the blood cell samples. The chain uses TRBV7-2 and TRBJ1-2, with 8 junctional bases fitting TRBD1. The TCR was taken from a man between 45 and 60 years old in good health and CMV-seronegative. Sequenced material: PBMCs. For the CDR3, the sequence is CASSQDRVVGYTF. The DNA reads as follows: TGTGCCAGCAGCCAGGACAGGGTGGTGGGCTACACCTTC. Beyond the CDR3, the reference TRBV7-2 and TRBJ1-2 genes provide the residues; the full variable domain reads: GAGVSQSPSNKVTEKGKDVELRCDPISGHTALYWYRQSLGQGLEFLIYFQGNSAPDKSGLPSDRFSAERTGGSVSTLTIQRTQQEDSAVYLCASSQDRVVGYTFGSGTRLTVV.